The present entry profiles one T cell receptor beta chain with its context. Antigen: not known. The CDR3 is 14 residues long. V was pared by 4 bases and J by 4 bases, with 6 bases of the junction left unmatched. Germline-derived CDR1 and CDR2 are MDHEN and SYDVKM. The sample comes from a study of shared clonotypes between healthy human individuals. Notes on the study in general: At large depth, rarefaction still showed sorted-subset sequencing to be incomplete. Naive subsets generally exceeded memory subsets in estimated richness.

A CD45RA+ naive subset and a CD45RA-negative memory subset were split from CD4+ cells. For every subset, genomic DNA was evenly distributed across several immunoSEQ plates. Method: immunoSEQ multiplex PCR; TCRdb's copy keeps in-frame clones and lacks some. This sample has over a million clones; around 78% occur once, and the top ten carry more than 0.5%. The gene calls are TRBV28 and TRBJ1-2, with TRBD1 identical over 7 bases. The sequence derives from a man aged 18 to 30 in good health. Some clones in this sample may be carry-over from other donors' samples. The sample comprised memory CD4+ T cells from PBMCs. Specified subset: CD45RA-negative fraction. The CDR3: CASSSTGTVYGYTF. Written as DNA, the CDR3 is TGTGCCAGCAGTTCAACCGGGACAGTCTATGGCTACACCTTC.